The 32 T cell receptor beta chains given below trace back to one sample, sequenced in a study of beta chain features in type 1 diabetes. Every isolated RNA sample was fully reverse transcribed, so sequencing captured expressed TCRB transcripts. Using immunoSEQ multiplex PCR, the repertoire was profiled, and TCRdb retains in-frame clones only, with some absent. In the table there are 350,000 to 450,000 clones, approximately 13% of which are singletons. Material: naive CD4+ T cells from blood. The receptors here all came from a man aged 25-45 years in good health.

This clone was seen a few times. The rearrangement joins TRBV7-2 to TRBJ2-1; D is unresolved. The V and J ends lost 3 bases and 1 base respectively, with 7 bases between them. Germline V gene data show CDR1 as SGHTA and CDR2 as FQGNSA. The CDR3 is 14 amino acids. The CDR3 is CASSLADSYNEQFF. CDR3 nucleotide sequence: TGTGCCAGCAGCTTGGCGGATTCCTACAATGAGCAGTTCTTC. Full variable domain (remainder filled in from reference TRBV7-2 and TRBJ2-1): GAGVSQSPSNKVTEKGKDVELRCDPISGHTALYWYRQSLGQGLEFLIYFQGNSAPDKSGLPSDRFSAERTGGSVSTLTIQRTQQEDSAVYLCASSLADSYNEQFFGPGTRLTVL.

The rearrangement links TRBV21-1 to TRBJ1-2; no DNA check was done on the table's D call, TRBD1. TRBV21-1 is classified as a pseudogene. The CDR3 extends over 14 amino acids. The CDR3 DNA reads as TGTGCCAGCAGCAGCAGGATAAAAAACTATGGCTACACCTTC. Translating it yields CASSSRIKNYGYTF.

This clone has more than one count but fewer than ten. This chain uses TRBV5-6 with TRBJ1-5, with 7 nucleotides matching TRBD1. This CDR3 has 14 residues. The V gene's germline CDR1 is SGHDT and CDR2 YYEEEE. V dropped 3 bases and J dropped 2; count of bases not matched to a gene: 2. The CDR3 coding sequence is TGTGCCAGCAGCTCCGACAGGGGCAATCAGCCCCAGCATTTT. This gives the protein CASSSDRGNQPQHF.

This clone appeared a few times. The chain employs TRBV7-2 and TRBJ2-4; D call uncertain. The V end lost 4 bases, the J end lost 9 bases, and 13 bases lay between the germline ends. The germline V gene encodes CDR1 SGHTA and CDR2 FQGNSA. The CDR3 loop spans 13 amino acids. CDR3 sequence (DNA): TGTGCCAGCAGCTACCGCAGCGAAGGCATTCAGTACTTC. This codes for CASSYRSEGIQYF.

The chain links TRBV29-1 to TRBJ2-7; 12 nucleotides line up with TRBD1. The CDR3 covers 14 residues. With V trimmed by 7 bases and J by 5 bases, 9 bases remained unmatched. CDR1 SQVTM and CDR2 ANQGSEA come from the germline V gene. The CDR3 loop is CSGGAGTGGDEQYF. CDR3 nucleotide sequence: TGCAGCGGTGGGGCCGGGACAGGGGGCGACGAGCAGTACTTC.

J is TRBJ1-6 and V is TRBV2; D may be TRBD1 (6 bases). The CDR3 is made up of 14 amino acids. Germline V lookup: CDR1 SNHLY, CDR2 FYNNEI. V was pared by 0 bases and J by 9 bases, with 9 bases between. CDR3 coding DNA: TGTGCCAGCAGTGAAGCGGGGACAACTTCACCCCTCCACTTT. The encoded protein is CASSEAGTTSPLHF.

This clone came up a few times. V is TRBV25-1 and J is TRBJ2-5; 9 bases line up with TRBD1. V lost 8 bases and J lost 5; bases outside the gene matches: 12. Germline V gene sequence: CDR1 MGHDK, CDR2 SYGVNS. The CDR3 is 15 amino acids. CDR3 DNA sequence: TGTGCCAGCGGAGAGAACAGGGGGCGTGGGGAGACCCAGTACTTC. This codes for CASGENRGRGETQYF.

The genes are TRBV13 and TRBJ1-2; TRBD1 might be the D (5 bases). This CDR3 contains 15 residues. Per the germline V gene, CDR1 is PRHDT and CDR2 is FYEKMQ (reference sequence). V lost 4 bases and J 2 bases, leaving 14 bases between the germline ends. The CDR3 region has the DNA TGTGCCAGCAGCTCCCCTGGGGGGGGAAACTATGGCTACACCTTC. As protein: CASSSPGGGNYGYTF.

In this sample, this clone turned up a few times. V and J are TRBV9 and TRBJ2-5; maybe TRBD2 (6 bases). The CDR3 runs to 16 residues. The V gene's germline CDR1 is SGDLS and CDR2 YYNGEE. V lost 0 bases and J 3 bases, leaving 15 bases between the germline ends. The CDR3 spells CASSVAAGGVKETQYF. The CDR3 nucleotides read TGTGCCAGCAGCGTAGCGGCCGGCGGGGTCAAAGAGACCCAGTACTTC.

The chain couples TRBV7-2 to TRBJ1-2; D is possibly TRBD1 (6 bases). Between the trimmed V and J ends, which lost 2 bases and 7 bases, there was a span of 8 bases. Germline values: CDR1 SGHTA, CDR2 FQGNSA. CDR3 length: 12 residues. CDR3 region: CASSLQGLGYTF. DNA for the CDR3: TGTGCCAGCAGCTTACAGGGGCTTGGCTACACCTTC.

This clone occurred a few times. The chain is built from TRBV18 and TRBJ2-1; 8 bases line up with TRBD2. This CDR3 region has 12 residues. V lost 4 bases, J lost 10 bases, and 3 bases stayed unmatched. Germline assignment: CDR1 KGHSH and CDR2 LQKENI. The CDR3 loop reads CASSQSGREQFF. The CDR3 nucleotides read TGTGCCAGCTCACAAAGCGGGAGAGAGCAGTTCTTC.

This sequence joins TRBV7-3 and TRBJ2-1, with D perhaps matching TRBD1 (5 bases). The germline V and J ends were trimmed by 5 bases and 5 bases, with 16 bases remaining between them. This CDR3 has 15 residues. CDR1 SGHTA and CDR2 FQGTGA come from the germline V gene. CDR3 sequence reads: CASSLPGFQDNEQFF. CDR3 sequence (DNA): TGTGCCAGCAGCCTCCCAGGGTTCCAGGACAATGAGCAGTTCTTC.

V and J are TRBV9 and TRBJ2-1; TRBD2 agrees at 15 bases. Trimming at V came to 3 bases and at J to 6 bases, leaving 4 bases not matched to a gene. The germline CDR1 and CDR2 sequences are SGDLS and YYNGEE. CDR3 length: 16 residues. The CDR3 reads CASSAGLAGGRNEQFF. CDR3 nucleotides: TGTGCCAGCAGCGCGGGACTAGCGGGAGGTCGCAATGAGCAGTTCTTC.

This CDR3 reads CSGSSANLNTEAFF. CDR3 bases: TGCAGCGGTTCTTCGGCGAATTTGAACACTGAAGCTTTCTTT. The J gene is TRBJ1-1, the V gene TRBV29-1, with D uncertain. CDR1 is SQVTM, CDR2 ANQGSEA, per germline. With 7 bases removed from V and 0 bases from J, the gap between germline ends came to 15 bases. The CDR3 has 14 amino acids.

The chain couples TRBV7-6 to TRBJ2-6; D remains unclear. Germline V lookup: CDR1 SGHVS, CDR2 FNYEAQ. The CDR3 has 15 residues. V was cut by 1 base and J by 0 bases, with 4 bases left in between. The CDR3 protein is CASSLVDSGANVLTF. The CDR3 DNA reads TGTGCCAGCAGCTTAGTGGACTCTGGGGCCAACGTCCTGACTTTC.

The rearrangement uses TRBV7-9 and TRBJ2-3; 10 bases agree with TRBD2. Germline trimming cut 4 bases from V and 6 bases from J; bases unmatched to any gene: 7. CDR1 SEHNR and CDR2 FQNEAQ come from the germline V gene (reference sequence). CDR3 length equals 15 residues. The CDR3 DNA reads as TGTGCCAGCAGCTCCAAGCGGGAGGGCCGGGATACGCAGTATTTT. Protein product: CASSSKREGRDTQYF.

Written as DNA, the CDR3 is TGTGCCAGCAGCATAGGGACCGATGTTGATGAGCAGTTCTTC. This sequence encodes CASSIGTDVDEQFF. The rearrangement joins TRBV5-4 to TRBJ2-1, with D possibly called TRBD1 or TRBD2 (5 bases each). V lost 4 bases, J lost 8 bases, and 16 bases lay in between. The CDR3 spans 14 residues. CDR1 SGHNT and CDR2 YYREEE come from the germline V gene (reference sequence).

This clone was counted a few times. The V and J genes are TRBV7-6 and TRBJ2-3; D is perhaps TRBD2 (5 bases). V was cut by 3 bases and J by 0 bases, with 13 bases left in between. The length of the CDR3 is 16 residues. Germline V CDR1 and CDR2: SGHVS, FNYEAQ. The DNA of the CDR3 is TGTGCCAGCAGCTTGGGGAGCGGTACTAGCACAGATACGCAGTATTTT. Translated, it gives CASSLGSGTSTDTQYF.

This clone has just a few counts. The rearrangement uses TRBV7-2 and TRBJ2-1, with a tentative D call TRBD2 (5 bases). V gave up 1 base and J gave up 5 bases, with 12 bases separating them. CDR1 is SGHTA, CDR2 FQGNSA, per germline. This CDR3 region has 15 residues. Here the CDR3 reads CASSLGLRSNNEQFF. CDR3 bases: TGTGCCAGCAGCTTAGGACTACGAAGCAACAATGAGCAGTTCTTC.

This sequence joins TRBV9 and TRBJ1-6; no clear D. The CDR3 consists of 14 residues. Germline V CDR1 and CDR2: SGDLS, YYNGEE. Trimming cost V 4 bases and J 5 bases, with 10 bases left between them. CDR3 sequence: CASSSIPDNSPLHF. The DNA of the CDR3 is TGTGCCAGCAGCAGTATCCCGGATAATTCACCCCTCCACTTT. Combining the CDR3 with reference TRBV9 and TRBJ1-6 gives the whole variable domain DSGVTQTPKHLITATGQRVTLRCSPRSGDLSVYWYQQSLDQGLQFLIQYYNGEERAKGNILERFSAQQFPDLHSELNLSSLELGDSALYFCASSSIPDNSPLHFGNGTRLTVT.

This clone was counted a single time. The CDR3 coding sequence is TGCGCCAGCAGCCAAATTACTAGCGGGGGTTACAATGAGCAGTTCTTC. Its translation: CASSQITSGGYNEQFF. The chain combines TRBV4-3 with TRBJ2-1; 11 positions match TRBD2. Trimming at V came to 2 bases and at J to 4 bases, leaving 4 bases not matched to a gene. This CDR3 is built from 16 residues. Germline V lookup: CDR1 LGHNA, CDR2 YSLEER.

The chain joins TRBV5-4 to TRBJ2-3; maybe TRBD1 (5 bases). V dropped 4 bases and J dropped 2 bases, with 14 bases sitting between them. CDR3 length: 15 residues. Germline loops: CDR1 SGHNT, CDR2 YYREEE (reference sequence). This chain's CDR3 is CASSRPGRDTDTQYF. CDR3 DNA sequence: TGTGCCAGCAGCCGGCCGGGCAGGGACACAGATACGCAGTATTTT. The variable domain in full, completed from reference TRBV5-4 and TRBJ2-3, reads ETGVTQSPTHLIKTRGQQVTLRCSSQSGHNTVSWYQQALGQGPQFIFQYYREEENGRGNFPPRFSGLQFPNYSSELNVNALELDDSALYLCASSRPGRDTDTQYFGPGTRLTVL.

The rearrangement joins TRBV21-1 to TRBJ2-7; the D call TRBD1 from the table was never checked on the DNA. TRBV21-1 is shown as a pseudogene. The CDR3 sequence is 14 residues long. This chain's CDR3 is CASSTKQGRYEQYV. The CDR3 DNA reads TGTGCCAGCAGCACTAAACAGGGACGCTACGAGCAGTACGTC.

This chain joins TRBV13 and TRBJ2-1; D may be TRBD1 or TRBD2 (5 bases each). The CDR3 consists of 15 residues. Per the germline V gene, CDR1 is PRHDT and CDR2 is FYEKMQ (reference sequence). The V and J ends lost 5 bases and 4 bases respectively, with 15 bases between them. As DNA, the CDR3 is TGTGCCAGCAGCCCAGGGAGAGGAAGGTACAATGAGCAGTTCTTC. Its protein product is CASSPGRGRYNEQFF. Drawing the rest from reference TRBV13 and TRBJ2-1, the complete variable domain is AAGVIQSPRHLIKEKRETATLKCYPIPRHDTVYWYQQGPGQDPQFLISFYEKMQSDKGSIPDRFSAQQFSDYHSELNMSSLELGDSALYFCASSPGRGRYNEQFFGPGTRLTVL.

V is TRBV28 and J is TRBJ2-1; D may be TRBD1 (6 bases). The V end was cut by 3 bases, the J end by 0 bases, with 15 bases between. CDR1 and CDR2 from the germline V gene are MDHEN and SYDVKM. The CDR3 spans 17 residues. The CDR3, as DNA: TGTGCCAGCAGTTTTTACCCACTAGGGGGCTCCTACAATGAGCAGTTCTTC. It translates to CASSFYPLGGSYNEQFF.

The rearrangement links TRBV5-4 to TRBJ1-2; TRBD1 might be the D (5 bases). V lost 5 bases to trimming and J lost 7 bases, with 15 bases between them. The CDR3 loop spans 13 amino acids. CDR1 and CDR2 from the germline V gene are SGHNT and YYREEE (reference sequence). CDR3 in amino acids: CASRSEAGTGYTF. As DNA, the CDR3 is TGTGCCAGCAGGAGTGAGGCAGGGACTGGCTACACCTTC.

This clone was observed a few times. This chain connects TRBV7-2 to TRBJ2-3, with D perhaps assigned TRBD1 or TRBD2 (5 bases each). Germline CDR1 is SGHTA and CDR2 is FQGNSA. Trimming took 0 bases from V and 6 from J, leaving 16 bases between them. This CDR3 is 16 amino acids long. The CDR3 DNA reads TGTGCCAGCAGCTTAGCAGGGGAAGCGGATCGGGATACGCAGTATTTT. Protein: CASSLAGEADRDTQYF.

This clone was counted only a few times. The J gene is TRBJ2-5, the V gene TRBV2; the D gene is possibly TRBD2 (6 bases). Germline V gives CDR1 SNHLY, CDR2 FYNNEI. V lost 7 bases, J lost 5 bases, and 14 bases lay in between. This CDR3 has 13 amino acids. Written as DNA, the CDR3 is TGTGCCAGCATATCCGACGGGAGTGAGACCCAGTACTTC. It encodes CASISDGSETQYF.

This clone has more than one count but fewer than ten. CDR3 DNA: TGTGCCAGCACCTTACTAGCGGGAGGGCCCCACGAGCAGTACGTC. Its translation is CASTLLAGGPHEQYV. The V call is TRBV6-1, the J call TRBJ2-7; 13 nucleotides align to TRBD2. Trimming cost V 7 bases and J 5 bases; bases outside gene matches: 8. The CDR3 is 15 amino acids. Germline CDR1 is MNHNS and CDR2 is SASEGT.

The chain carries TRBV6-1 and TRBJ2-3, with no clear D. This CDR3 is 12 amino acids long. The germline V and J ends were trimmed by 7 bases and 5 bases, with 10 bases remaining between them. Germline V gene data show CDR1 as MNHNS and CDR2 as SASEGT. CDR3 residues: CASKAGQDTQYF. The CDR3 DNA is TGTGCCAGCAAAGCTGGGCAAGATACGCAGTATTTT.

This clone turned up a few times. The chain employs TRBV10-3 and TRBJ2-5; 8 bases map to TRBD2. V shed 2 bases, J shed 5 bases, and the junction held 7 bases outside the gene matches. The germline V gene has CDR1 ENHRY and CDR2 SYGVKD. The CDR3 sequence is 15 residues long. Here the CDR3 DNA reads TGTGCCATCAGTGAGAGAGGGACTAGTTCGGAGACCCAGTACTTC. The encoded protein is CAISERGTSSETQYF.

V gene TRBV7-2 combines with J gene TRBJ2-7; D unclear. The V and J ends lost 0 bases and 3 bases respectively, with 6 bases between them. This CDR3 region has 13 residues. Germline V gene data show CDR1 as SGHTA and CDR2 as FQGNSA. This CDR3 reads CASSLAWVYEQYF. The CDR3 DNA follows: TGTGCCAGCAGCTTAGCGTGGGTCTACGAGCAGTACTTC. The whole variable domain, filled in from reference TRBV7-2 and TRBJ2-7, reads GAGVSQSPSNKVTEKGKDVELRCDPISGHTALYWYRQSLGQGLEFLIYFQGNSAPDKSGLPSDRFSAERTGGSVSTLTIQRTQQEDSAVYLCASSLAWVYEQYFGPGTRLTVT.